This T cell receptor (beta chain) came from a study of CD8 T cells in ankylosing spondylitis (TCRdb year 2017). About the full investigation: To find TCR variants linked to disease, the study profiled T cell receptor beta repertoires in ankylosing spondylitis patients and healthy donors. The full study cohort comprised about 23 ankylosing spondylitis patients and over 95 healthy donors. Peripheral blood was sampled, and synovial fluid was also collected from ankylosing spondylitis patients.

For sequencing, an Illumina HiSeq 2500 was employed. Quantitative 5'-RACE with molecular barcodes was used to prepare TCR beta libraries. The study's processing was this. A new computational method, built on a probabilistic model of VDJ rearrangement, was used to identify disease-linked TCR variants. TCRdb reworked the public reads: Q25 trimming with fastp, MiXCR clone assembly, productive beta chains retained. Here each entry gathers all rows of one CDR3 protein and keeps the most common genes and DNA. The V and J calls and clone size come from TCRdb's table, not from the authors' own analysis. The table for this sample lists about 360,000 distinct CDR3 sequences; roughly 14% of them were counted only once. The ten largest clones add up to approximately 1% of the sample. Summary of the overall study and its limitations: The disease-linked clones were reported as significantly enriched in matched synovial fluid samples from ankylosing spondylitis patients. Some motif variants were previously reported in synovial fluid and blood of reactive arthritis patients, suggesting common disease-initiation mechanisms. In peripheral blood, the disease-linked clones were found at relatively low frequencies and had a CD8+ phenotype. Blood from ankylosing spondylitis patients appeared to be characterized by a TCR beta motif composed of roughly eight highly homologous amino acid variants.

This clonotype has just a few counts. It has no known antigen specificity. No base quality values were provided; no much bigger clone lies one nucleotide off. V is pared back by 1 base and J by 4 bases, with 11 bases lying between the germline termini. As encoded in the germline V gene, CDR1 is SGHAT while CDR2 is FQNNGV. The CDR3 spans 15 residues, from the cysteine through the phenylalanine. Only the CDR3 DNA is retained, 45 bases long and in frame from the first base. The chain uses TRBV11-2 and TRBJ2-1; 6 matching bases give a weak D call of TRBD2. Sequenced sample: blood, either unsorted or a sorted T cell fraction (not recorded which). This receptor was identified in a male donor with ankylosing spondylitis or in good health (not recorded which). The DNA is TGTGCCAGCAGCTTAGGGGACTTTCTTTACAATGAGCAGTTCTTC. Its protein product is CASSLGDFLYNEQFF.